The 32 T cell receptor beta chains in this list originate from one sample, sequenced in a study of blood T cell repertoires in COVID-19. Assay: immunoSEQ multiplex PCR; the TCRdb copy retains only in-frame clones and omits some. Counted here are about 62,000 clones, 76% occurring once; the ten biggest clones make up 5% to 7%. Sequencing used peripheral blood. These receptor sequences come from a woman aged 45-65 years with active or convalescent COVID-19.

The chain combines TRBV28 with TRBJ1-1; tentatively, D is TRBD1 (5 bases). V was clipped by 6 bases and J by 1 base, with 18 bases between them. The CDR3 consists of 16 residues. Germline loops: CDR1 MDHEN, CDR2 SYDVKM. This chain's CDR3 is CASSLPTERGNTEAFF. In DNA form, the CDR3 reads TGTGCCAGCAGCTTACCGACAGAAAGAGGGAACACTGAAGCTTTCTTT. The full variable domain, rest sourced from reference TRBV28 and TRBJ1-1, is DVKVTQSSRYLVKRTGEKVFLECVQDMDHENMFWYRQDPGLGLRLIYFSYDVKMKEKGDIPEGYSVSREKKERFSLILESASTNQTSMYLCASSLPTERGNTEAFFGQGTRLTVV.

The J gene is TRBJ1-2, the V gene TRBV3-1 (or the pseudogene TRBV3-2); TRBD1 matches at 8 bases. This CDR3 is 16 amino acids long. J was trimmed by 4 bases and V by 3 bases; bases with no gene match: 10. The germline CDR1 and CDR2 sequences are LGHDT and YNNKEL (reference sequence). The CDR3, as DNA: TGTGCCAGCAGCCAGTCTCTTTCCGGGACAGGCTATGGCTACACCTTC. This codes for CASSQSLSGTGYGYTF.

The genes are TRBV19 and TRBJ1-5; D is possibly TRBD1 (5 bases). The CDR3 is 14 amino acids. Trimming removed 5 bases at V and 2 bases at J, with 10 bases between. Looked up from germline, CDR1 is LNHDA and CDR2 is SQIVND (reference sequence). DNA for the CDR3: TGTGCCAGTAGTGCAACAGGAGGCAATCAGCCCCAGCATTTT. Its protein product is CASSATGGNQPQHF.

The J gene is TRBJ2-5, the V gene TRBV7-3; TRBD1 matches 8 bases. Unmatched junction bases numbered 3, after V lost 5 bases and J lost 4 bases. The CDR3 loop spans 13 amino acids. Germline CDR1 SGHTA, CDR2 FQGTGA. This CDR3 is CASSVDRGETQYF. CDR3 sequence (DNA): TGTGCCAGCAGCGTCGACAGGGGAGAGACCCAGTACTTC. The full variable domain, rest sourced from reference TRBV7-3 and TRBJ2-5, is GAGVSQTPSNKVTEKGKYVELRCDPISGHTALYWYRQSLGQGPEFLIYFQGTGAADDSGLPNDRFFAVRPEGSVSTLKIQRTERGDSAVYLCASSVDRGETQYFGPGTRLLVL.

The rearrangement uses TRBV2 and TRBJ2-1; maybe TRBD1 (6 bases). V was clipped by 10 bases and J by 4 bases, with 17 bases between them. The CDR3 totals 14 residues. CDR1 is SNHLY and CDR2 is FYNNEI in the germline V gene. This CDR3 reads CATVFSDRYNEQFF. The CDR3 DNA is TGTGCCACCGTATTCTCTGACAGGTACAATGAGCAGTTCTTC.

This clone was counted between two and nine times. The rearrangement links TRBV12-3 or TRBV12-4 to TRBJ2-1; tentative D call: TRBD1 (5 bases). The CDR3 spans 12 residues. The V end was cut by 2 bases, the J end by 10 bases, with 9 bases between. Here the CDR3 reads CASSLKGLEQFF. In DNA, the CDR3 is TGTGCCAGCAGTTTAAAGGGGTTGGAGCAGTTCTTC.

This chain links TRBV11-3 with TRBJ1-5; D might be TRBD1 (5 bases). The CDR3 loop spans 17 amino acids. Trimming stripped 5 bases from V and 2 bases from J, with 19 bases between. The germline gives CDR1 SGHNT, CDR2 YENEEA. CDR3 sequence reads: CASSRGTFYYGNQPQHF. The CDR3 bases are TGTGCCAGCAGCCGAGGGACTTTTTATTACGGCAATCAGCCCCAGCATTTT.

The CDR3 here is CASSEEEKTYEQYF. The DNA of the CDR3 is TGTGCCAGCAGTGAAGAGGAGAAAACCTACGAGCAGTACTTC. This rearrangement joins TRBV6-1 to TRBJ2-7, with no clear D. Trimming took off 1 base at V and 2 bases at J, with 9 bases between the two ends. Germline CDR1 reads MNHNS; CDR2 reads SASEGT. This CDR3 comprises 14 residues.

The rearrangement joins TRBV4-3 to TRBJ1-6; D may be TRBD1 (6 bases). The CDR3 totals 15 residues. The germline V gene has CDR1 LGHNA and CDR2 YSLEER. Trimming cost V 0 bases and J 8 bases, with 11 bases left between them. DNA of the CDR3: TGCGCCAGCAGCCAAGATAAAGGGGGTTATTCACCCCTCCACTTT. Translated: CASSQDKGGYSPLHF.

The CDR3 region is CASSFDWRKEQYF. The CDR3 DNA sequence: TGTGCCAGCAGCTTCGATTGGAGGAAAGAGCAGTACTTC. This sequence joins TRBV6-5 and TRBJ2-7; maybe TRBD2 (5 bases). The CDR3 length is 13 residues. Germline CDR1 and CDR2: MNHEY and SVGAGI. Trimming shortened V by 6 bases and J by 7 bases, and 16 bases separated the two germline ends.

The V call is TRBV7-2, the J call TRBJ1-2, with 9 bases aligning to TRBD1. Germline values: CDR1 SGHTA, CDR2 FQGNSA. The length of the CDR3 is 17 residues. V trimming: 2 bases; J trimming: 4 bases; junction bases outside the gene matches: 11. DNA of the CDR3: TGTGCCAGCAGCTTACGCGCCGGGACAGGGTCCCTCTATGGCTACACCTTC. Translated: CASSLRAGTGSLYGYTF.

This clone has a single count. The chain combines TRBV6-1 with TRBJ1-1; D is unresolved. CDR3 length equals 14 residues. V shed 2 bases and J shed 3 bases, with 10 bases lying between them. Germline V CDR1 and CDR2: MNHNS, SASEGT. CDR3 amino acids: CASSEPQTYTEAFF. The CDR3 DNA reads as TGTGCCAGCAGTGAACCACAAACATACACTGAAGCTTTCTTT.

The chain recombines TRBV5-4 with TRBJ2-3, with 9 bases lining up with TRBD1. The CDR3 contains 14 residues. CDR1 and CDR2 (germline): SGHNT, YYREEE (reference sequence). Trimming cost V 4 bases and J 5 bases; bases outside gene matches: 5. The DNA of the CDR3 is TGTGCCAGCAGCCTACAGGGGGCGAAAGATACGCAGTATTTT. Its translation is CASSLQGAKDTQYF. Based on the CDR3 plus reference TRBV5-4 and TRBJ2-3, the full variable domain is ETGVTQSPTHLIKTRGQQVTLRCSSQSGHNTVSWYQQALGQGPQFIFQYYREEENGRGNFPPRFSGLQFPNYSSELNVNALELDDSALYLCASSLQGAKDTQYFGPGTRLTVL.

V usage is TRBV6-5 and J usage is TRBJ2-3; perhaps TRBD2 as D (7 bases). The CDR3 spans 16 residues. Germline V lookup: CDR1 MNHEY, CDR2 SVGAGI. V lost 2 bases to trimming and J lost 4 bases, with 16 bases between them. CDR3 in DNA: TGTGCCAGCAGTTACCCGAGGGGGGGCGTCGCAGATACGCAGTATTTT. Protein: CASSYPRGGVADTQYF.

CDR3 nucleotide sequence: TGTGCCAGCAGCAGACAGGGGGTCAATCAGCCCCAGCATTTT. It yields the protein CASSRQGVNQPQHF. This chain uses TRBV9 with TRBJ1-5; 9 nucleotides line up with TRBD1. CDR1 and CDR2 (germline): SGDLS, YYNGEE. This CDR3 has 14 amino acids. J gave up 3 bases and V 4 bases, and 2 bases lay outside the gene matches.

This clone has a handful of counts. CDR3 nucleotides: TGCGCCAGCAGCCAAGGCGGGGGGGCAGGGGGGTGGAATGAGCAGTTCTTC. Translating gives CASSQGGGAGGWNEQFF. The chain combines TRBV4-1 with TRBJ2-1; 9 nucleotides align to TRBD2. Germline-derived CDR1 and CDR2 are MGHRA and YSYEKL. V was clipped by 1 base and J by 7 bases; unmatched bases: 11. This CDR3 contains 17 residues.

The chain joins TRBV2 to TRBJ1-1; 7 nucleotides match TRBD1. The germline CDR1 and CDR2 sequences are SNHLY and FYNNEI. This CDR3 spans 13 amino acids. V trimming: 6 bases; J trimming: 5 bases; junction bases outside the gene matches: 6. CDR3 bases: TGTGCCAGCAGGGGGAACAGGGGAACTGAAGCTTTCTTT. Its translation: CASRGNRGTEAFF.

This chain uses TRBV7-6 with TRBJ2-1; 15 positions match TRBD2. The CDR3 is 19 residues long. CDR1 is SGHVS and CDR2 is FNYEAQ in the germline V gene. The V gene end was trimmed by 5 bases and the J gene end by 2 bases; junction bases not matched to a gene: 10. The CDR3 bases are TGTGCCAGCAGCCCTATCCGGACTAGCGGGAGGGCCACCTACAATGAGCAGTTCTTC. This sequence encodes CASSPIRTSGRATYNEQFF. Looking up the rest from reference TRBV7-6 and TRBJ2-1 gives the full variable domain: GAGVSQSPRYKVTKRGQDVALRCDPISGHVSLYWYRQALGQGPEFLTYFNYEAQQDKSGLPNDRFSAERPEGSISTLTIQRTEQRDSAMYRCASSPIRTSGRATYNEQFFGPGTRLTVL.

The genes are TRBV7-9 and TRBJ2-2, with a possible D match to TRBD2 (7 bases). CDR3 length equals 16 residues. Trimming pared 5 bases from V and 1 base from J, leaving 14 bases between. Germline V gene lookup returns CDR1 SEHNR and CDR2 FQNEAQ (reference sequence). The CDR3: CASSHGEGENTGELFF. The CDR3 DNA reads TGTGCCAGCAGCCACGGGGAGGGGGAGAACACCGGGGAGCTGTTTTTT.

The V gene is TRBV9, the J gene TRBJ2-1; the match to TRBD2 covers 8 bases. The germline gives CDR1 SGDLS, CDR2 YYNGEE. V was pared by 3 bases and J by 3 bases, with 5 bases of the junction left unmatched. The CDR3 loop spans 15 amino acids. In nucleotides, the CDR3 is TGTGCCAGCAGCGCCACAGCGGGGGACTACAATGAGCAGTTCTTC. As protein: CASSATAGDYNEQFF.

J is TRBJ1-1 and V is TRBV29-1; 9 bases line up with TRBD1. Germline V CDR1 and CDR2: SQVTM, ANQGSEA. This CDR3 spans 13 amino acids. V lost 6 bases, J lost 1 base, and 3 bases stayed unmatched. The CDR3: CSVKTGGNTEAFF. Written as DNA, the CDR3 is TGCAGCGTGAAGACAGGGGGGAACACTGAAGCTTTCTTT.

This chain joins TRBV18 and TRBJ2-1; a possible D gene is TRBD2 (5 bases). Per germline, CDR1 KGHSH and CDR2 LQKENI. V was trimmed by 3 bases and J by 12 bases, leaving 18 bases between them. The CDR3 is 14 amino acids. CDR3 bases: TGTGCCAGCTCACCCCCCTCTATCGAGAGCGGGCAGTTCTTC. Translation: CASSPPSIESGQFF.

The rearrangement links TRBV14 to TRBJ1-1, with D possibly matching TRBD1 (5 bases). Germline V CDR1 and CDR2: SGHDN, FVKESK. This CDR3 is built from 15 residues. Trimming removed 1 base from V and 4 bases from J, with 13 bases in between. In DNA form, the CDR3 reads TGTGCCAGCAGCCAAGTGGAGGGGTTGGGCACTGAAGCTTTCTTT. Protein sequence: CASSQVEGLGTEAFF.

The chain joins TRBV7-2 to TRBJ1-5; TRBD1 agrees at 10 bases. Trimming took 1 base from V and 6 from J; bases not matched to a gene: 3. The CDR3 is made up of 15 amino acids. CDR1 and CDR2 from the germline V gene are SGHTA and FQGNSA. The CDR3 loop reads CASSLGQGAGQPQHF. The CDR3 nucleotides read TGTGCCAGCAGCTTAGGACAGGGGGCGGGTCAGCCCCAGCATTTT.

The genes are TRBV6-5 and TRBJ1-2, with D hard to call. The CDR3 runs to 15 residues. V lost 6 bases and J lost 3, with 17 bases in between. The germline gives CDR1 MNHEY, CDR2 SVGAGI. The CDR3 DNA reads TGTGCCAGCAGCATAGAACCAGGAATTCACTATGGCTACACCTTC. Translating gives CASSIEPGIHYGYTF.

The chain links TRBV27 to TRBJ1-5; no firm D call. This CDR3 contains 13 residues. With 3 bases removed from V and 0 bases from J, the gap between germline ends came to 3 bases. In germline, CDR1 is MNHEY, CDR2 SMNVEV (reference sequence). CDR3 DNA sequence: TGTGCCAGCAGTTTCTATAGCAATCAGCCCCAGCATTTT. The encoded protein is CASSFYSNQPQHF.

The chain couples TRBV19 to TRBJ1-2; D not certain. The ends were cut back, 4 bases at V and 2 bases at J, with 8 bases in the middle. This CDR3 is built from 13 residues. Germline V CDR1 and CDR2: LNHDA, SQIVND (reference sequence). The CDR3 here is CASSTNQNYGYTF. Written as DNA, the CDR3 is TGTGCCAGTAGTACCAACCAGAACTATGGCTACACCTTC.

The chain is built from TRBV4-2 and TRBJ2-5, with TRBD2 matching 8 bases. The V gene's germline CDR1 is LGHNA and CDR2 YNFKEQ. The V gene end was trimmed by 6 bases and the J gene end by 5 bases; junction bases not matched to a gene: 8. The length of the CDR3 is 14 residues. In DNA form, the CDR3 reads TGTGCCAGCAGTCCCGGGGGGGCTAGGGAGACCCAGTACTTC. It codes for CASSPGGARETQYF.

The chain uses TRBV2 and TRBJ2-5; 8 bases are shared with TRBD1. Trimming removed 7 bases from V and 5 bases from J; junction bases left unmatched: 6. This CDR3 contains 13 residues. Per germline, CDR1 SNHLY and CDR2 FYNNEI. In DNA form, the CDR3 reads TGTGCCAGCAAGCCAGGGGGCGAGGAGACCCAGTACTTC. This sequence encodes CASKPGGEETQYF.

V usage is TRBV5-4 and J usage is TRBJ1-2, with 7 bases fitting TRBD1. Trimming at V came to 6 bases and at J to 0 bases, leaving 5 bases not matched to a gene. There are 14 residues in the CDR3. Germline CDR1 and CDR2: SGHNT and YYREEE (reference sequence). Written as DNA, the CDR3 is TGTGCCAGCATCTCTCAGGGGGCTAACTATGGCTACACCTTC. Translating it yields CASISQGANYGYTF.

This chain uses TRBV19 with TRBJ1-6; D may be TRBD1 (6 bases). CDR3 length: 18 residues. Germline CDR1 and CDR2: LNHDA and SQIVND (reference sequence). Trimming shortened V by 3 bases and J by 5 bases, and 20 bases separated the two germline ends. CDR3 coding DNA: TGTGCCAGTAGTATTCAGAGGACGAACCGGGACAATAATTCACCCCTCCACTTT. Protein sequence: CASSIQRTNRDNNSPLHF.

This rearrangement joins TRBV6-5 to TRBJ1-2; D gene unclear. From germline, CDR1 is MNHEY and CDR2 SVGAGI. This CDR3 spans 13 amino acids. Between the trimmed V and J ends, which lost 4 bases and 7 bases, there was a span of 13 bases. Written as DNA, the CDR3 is TGTGCCAGCAGTTCGGGATGGACGGCTGGCTACACCTTC. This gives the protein CASSSGWTAGYTF.